This paragraph reports one T cell receptor beta chain. This sample is drawn from a study of T cell responses to AZD1222 COVID-19 vaccine. Pooling of second doses given at about 4 or about 12 weeks was done. Sequencing was performed with immunoSEQ multiplex PCR; in TCRdb, only in-frame clones are kept and a portion is missing. The sample lists 100,000 to 150,000 clones, roughly 92% occurring once. The CDR3 contains 15 residues. CDR1 is SGHVS, CDR2 FQNEAQ, per germline. Trimming removed 1 base from V and 1 base from J, with 8 bases in between. The clonotype comes from an adult who received the AZD1222 COVID-19 vaccine. The chain employs TRBV7-8 and TRBJ1-3, with D hard to call. The sequencing here drew on peripheral blood, taken 28 days after the second AZD1222 dose. The CDR3 bases are TGTGCCAGCAGCTTAGACGGAAATTCTGGAAACACCATATATTTT. As protein: CASSLDGNSGNTIYF.